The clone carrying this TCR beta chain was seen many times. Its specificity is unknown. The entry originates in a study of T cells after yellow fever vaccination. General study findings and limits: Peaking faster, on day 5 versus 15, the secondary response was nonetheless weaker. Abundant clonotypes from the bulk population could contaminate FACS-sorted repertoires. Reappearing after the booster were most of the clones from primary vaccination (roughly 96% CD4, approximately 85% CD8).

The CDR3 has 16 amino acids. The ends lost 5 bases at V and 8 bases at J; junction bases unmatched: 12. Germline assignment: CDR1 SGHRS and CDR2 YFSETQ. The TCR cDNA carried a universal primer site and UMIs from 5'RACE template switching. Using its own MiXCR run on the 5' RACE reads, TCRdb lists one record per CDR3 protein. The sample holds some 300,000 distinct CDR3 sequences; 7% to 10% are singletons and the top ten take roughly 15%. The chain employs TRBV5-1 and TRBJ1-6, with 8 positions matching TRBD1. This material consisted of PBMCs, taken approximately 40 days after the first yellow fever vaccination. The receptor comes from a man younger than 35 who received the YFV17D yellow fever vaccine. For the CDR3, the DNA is TGCGCCAGCAGTTTTTTTCCTACAGGGGGGGATTCACCCCTCCACTTT. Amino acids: CASSFFPTGGDSPLHF.